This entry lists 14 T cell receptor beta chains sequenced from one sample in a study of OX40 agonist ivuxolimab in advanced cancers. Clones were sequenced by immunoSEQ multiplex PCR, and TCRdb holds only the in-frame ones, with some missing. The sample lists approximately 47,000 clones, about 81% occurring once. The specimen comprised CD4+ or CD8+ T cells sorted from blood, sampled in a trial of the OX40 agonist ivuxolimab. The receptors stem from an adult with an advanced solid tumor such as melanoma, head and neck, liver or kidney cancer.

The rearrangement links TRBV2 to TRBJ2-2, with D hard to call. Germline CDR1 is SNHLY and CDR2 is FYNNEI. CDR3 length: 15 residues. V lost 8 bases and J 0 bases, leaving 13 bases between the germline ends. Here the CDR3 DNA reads TGTGCCAGCTCCTCAAAACGAACGAACACCGGGGAGCTGTTTTTT. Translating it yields CASSSKRTNTGELFF.

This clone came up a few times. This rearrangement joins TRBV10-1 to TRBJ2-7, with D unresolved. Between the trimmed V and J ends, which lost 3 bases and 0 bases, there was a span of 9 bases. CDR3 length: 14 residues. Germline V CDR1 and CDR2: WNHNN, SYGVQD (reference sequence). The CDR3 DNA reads TGCGCCAGCAGTGAAGCATTGAGCTCCTACGAGCAGTACTTC. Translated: CASSEALSSYEQYF.

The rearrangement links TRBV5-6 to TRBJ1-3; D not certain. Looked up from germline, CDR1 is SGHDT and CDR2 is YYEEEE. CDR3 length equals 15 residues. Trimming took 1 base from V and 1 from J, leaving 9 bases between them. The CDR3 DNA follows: TGTGCCAGCAGCTTGTTGATCACTTCTGGAAACACCATATATTTT. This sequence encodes CASSLLITSGNTIYF.

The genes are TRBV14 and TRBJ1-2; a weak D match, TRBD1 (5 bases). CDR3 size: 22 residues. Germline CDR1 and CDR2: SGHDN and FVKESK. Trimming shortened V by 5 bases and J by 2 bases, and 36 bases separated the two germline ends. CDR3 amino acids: CASSAGIGILFLPGRDNYGYTF. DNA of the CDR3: TGTGCCAGCAGCGCGGGAATTGGGATCCTTTTTCTTCCGGGACGGGACAACTATGGCTACACCTTC.

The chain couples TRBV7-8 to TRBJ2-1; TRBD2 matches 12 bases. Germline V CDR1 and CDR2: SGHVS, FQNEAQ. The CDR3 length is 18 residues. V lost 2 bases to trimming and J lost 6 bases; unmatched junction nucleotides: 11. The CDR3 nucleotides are TGTGCCAGCAGCTTAATATTTACTAGCGGGAGGTCCAGCAATGAGCAGTTCTTC. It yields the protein CASSLIFTSGRSSNEQFF. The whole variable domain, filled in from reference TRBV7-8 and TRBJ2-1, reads GAGVSQSPRYKVAKRGQDVALRCDPISGHVSLFWYQQALGQGPEFLTYFQNEAQLDKSGLPSDRFFAERPEGSVSTLKIQRTQQEDSAVYLCASSLIFTSGRSSNEQFFGPGTRLTVL.

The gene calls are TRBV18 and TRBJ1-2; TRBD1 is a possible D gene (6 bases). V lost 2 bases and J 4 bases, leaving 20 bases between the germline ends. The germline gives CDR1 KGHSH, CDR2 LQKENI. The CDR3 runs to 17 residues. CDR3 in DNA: TGTGCCAGCTCACCATCAATGCCGGGGGGCGGCGCCTATGGCTACACCTTC. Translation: CASSPSMPGGGAYGYTF.

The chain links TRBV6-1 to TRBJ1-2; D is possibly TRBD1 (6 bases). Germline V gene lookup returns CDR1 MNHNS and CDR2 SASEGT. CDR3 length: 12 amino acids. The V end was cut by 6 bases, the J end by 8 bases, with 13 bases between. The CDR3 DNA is TGTGCCAGCAGCAGACAGGTGCTGGGCTACACCTTC. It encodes CASSRQVLGYTF.

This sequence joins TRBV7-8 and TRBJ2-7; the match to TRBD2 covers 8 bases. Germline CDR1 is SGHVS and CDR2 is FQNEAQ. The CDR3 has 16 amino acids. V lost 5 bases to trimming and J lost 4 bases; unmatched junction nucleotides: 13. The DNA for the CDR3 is TGTGCCAGCAGCCCATTTAGGGTAGCGGGGCCATACGAGCAGTACTTC. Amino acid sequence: CASSPFRVAGPYEQYF.

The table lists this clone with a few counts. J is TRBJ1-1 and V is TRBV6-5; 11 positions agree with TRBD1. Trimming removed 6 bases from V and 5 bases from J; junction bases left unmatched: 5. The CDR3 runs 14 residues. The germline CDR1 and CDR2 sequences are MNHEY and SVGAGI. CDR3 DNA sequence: TGTGCCAGCAGCTTTGGACAGGGGGCTACTGAAGCTTTCTTT. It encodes CASSFGQGATEAFF.

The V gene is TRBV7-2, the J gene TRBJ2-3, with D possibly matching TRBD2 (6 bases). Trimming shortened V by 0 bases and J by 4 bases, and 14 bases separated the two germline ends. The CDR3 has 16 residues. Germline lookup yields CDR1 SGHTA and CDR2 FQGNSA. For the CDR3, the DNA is TGTGCCAGCAGCTTAGCGGGAGCGGGCAAAGCAGATACGCAGTATTTT. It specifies CASSLAGAGKADTQYF.

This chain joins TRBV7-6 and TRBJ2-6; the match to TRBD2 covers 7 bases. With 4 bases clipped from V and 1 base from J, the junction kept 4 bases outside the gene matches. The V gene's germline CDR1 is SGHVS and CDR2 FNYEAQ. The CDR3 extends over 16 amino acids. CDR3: CASSSQRDSGANVLTF. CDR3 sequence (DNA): TGTGCCAGCAGCTCGCAGCGGGATTCTGGGGCCAACGTCCTGACTTTC.

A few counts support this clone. CDR3 loop: CASRTSGIARETQYF. The CDR3 bases are TGCGCCAGCAGGACTAGCGGGATAGCTCGAGAGACCCAGTACTTC. V usage is TRBV5-1 and J usage is TRBJ2-5; 11 bases are shared with TRBD2. V shed 5 bases and J 4 bases; nucleotides not matched to a gene: 7. Germline CDR1 is SGHRS and CDR2 is YFSETQ. The CDR3 is made up of 15 amino acids.

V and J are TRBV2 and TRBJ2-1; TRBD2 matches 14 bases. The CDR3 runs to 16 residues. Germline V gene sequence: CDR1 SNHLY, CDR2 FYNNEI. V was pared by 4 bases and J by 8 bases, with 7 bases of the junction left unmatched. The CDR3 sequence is CASSGTSGRPLDEQFF. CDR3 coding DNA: TGTGCCAGCAGTGGGACTAGCGGGAGGCCTCTGGATGAGCAGTTCTTC.

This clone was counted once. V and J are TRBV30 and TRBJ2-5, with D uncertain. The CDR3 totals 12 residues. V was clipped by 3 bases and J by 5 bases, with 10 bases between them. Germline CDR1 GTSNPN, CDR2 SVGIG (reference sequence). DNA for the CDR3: TGTGCCTGGAGCCAGGCAGGCGAGACCCAGTACTTC. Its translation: CAWSQAGETQYF.